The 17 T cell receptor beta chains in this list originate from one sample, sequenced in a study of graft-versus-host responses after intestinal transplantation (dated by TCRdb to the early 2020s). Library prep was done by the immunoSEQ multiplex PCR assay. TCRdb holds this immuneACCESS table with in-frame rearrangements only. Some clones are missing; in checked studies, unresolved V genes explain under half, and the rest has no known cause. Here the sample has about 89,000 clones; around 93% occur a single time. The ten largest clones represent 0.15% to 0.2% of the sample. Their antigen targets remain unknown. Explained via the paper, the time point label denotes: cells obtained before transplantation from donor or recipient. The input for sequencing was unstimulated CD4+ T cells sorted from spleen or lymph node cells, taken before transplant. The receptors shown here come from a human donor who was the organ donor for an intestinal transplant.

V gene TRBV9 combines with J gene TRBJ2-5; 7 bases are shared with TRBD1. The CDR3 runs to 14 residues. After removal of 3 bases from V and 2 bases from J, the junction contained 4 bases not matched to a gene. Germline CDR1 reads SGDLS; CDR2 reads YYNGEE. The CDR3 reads CASSADRVQETQYF. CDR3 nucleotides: TGTGCCAGCAGCGCCGACAGGGTACAAGAGACCCAGTACTTC.

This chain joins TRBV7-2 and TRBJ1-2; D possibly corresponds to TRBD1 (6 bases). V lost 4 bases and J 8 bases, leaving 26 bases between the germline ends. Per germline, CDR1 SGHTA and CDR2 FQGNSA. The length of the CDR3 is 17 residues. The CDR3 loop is CASSSTVAGASGKGYTF. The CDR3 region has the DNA TGTGCCAGCAGCTCAACCGTCGCAGGGGCGTCCGGAAAAGGCTACACCTTC.

The CDR3 DNA is TGTGCCAGCAGCACTTTCCAAGAGACCCAGTACTTC. Amino acids: CASSTFQETQYF. The V gene is TRBV2, the J gene TRBJ2-5; D unresolved. The CDR3 has 12 residues. V lost 6 bases and J lost 1, with 6 bases in between. CDR1 is SNHLY and CDR2 is FYNNEI in the germline V gene.

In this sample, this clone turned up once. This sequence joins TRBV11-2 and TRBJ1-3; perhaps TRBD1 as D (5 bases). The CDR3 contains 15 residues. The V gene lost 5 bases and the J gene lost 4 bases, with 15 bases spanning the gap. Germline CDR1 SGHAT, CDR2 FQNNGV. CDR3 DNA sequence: TGTGCCAGCAGCCCCCGGGGCGGTGACGGAAACACCATATATTTT. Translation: CASSPRGGDGNTIYF.

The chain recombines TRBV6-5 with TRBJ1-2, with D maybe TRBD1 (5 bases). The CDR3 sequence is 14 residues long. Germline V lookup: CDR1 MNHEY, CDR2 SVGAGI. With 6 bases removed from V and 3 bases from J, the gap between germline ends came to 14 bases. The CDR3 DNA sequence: TGTGCCAGCAGCCGAGGTGGAGGGGACTATGGCTACACCTTC. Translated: CASSRGGGDYGYTF.

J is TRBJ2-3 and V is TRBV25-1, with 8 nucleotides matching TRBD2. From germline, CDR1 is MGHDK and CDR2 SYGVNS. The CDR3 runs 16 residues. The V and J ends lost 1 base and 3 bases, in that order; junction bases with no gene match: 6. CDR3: CASSELSGGRTDTQYF. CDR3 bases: TGTGCCAGCAGTGAATTAAGCGGGGGTAGAACAGATACGCAGTATTTT.

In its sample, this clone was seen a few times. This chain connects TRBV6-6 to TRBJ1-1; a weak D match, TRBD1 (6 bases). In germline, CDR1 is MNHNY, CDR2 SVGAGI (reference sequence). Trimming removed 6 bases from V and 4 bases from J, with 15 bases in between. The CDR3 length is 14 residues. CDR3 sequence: CASREQGFLTEAFF. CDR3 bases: TGTGCCAGCAGAGAACAGGGATTTCTCACTGAAGCTTTCTTT.

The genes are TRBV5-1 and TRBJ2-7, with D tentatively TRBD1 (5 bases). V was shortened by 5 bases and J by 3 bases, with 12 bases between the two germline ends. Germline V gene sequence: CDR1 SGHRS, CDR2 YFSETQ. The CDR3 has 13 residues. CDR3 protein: CASRREDNYEQYF. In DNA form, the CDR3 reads TGCGCCAGCAGACGCGAGGACAACTACGAGCAGTACTTC.

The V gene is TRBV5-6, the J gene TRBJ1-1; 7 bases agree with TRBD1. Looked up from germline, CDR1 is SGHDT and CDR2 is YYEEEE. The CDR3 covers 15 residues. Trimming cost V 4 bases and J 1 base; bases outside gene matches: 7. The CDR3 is CASSPGQERNTEAFF. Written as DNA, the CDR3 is TGTGCCAGCAGCCCAGGACAGGAGAGGAACACTGAAGCTTTCTTT.

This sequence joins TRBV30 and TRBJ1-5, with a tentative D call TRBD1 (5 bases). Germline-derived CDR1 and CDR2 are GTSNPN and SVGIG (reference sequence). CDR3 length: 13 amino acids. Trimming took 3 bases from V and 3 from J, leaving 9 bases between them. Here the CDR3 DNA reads TGTGCCTGGAGGGCGGGGCCCAATCAGCCCCAGCATTTT. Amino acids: CAWRAGPNQPQHF.

CDR3 region: CASKTTGRQWGETQYF. The CDR3 nucleotides are TGTGCCAGTAAGACCACAGGGCGTCAGTGGGGAGAGACCCAGTACTTC. This sequence joins TRBV19 and TRBJ2-5; D may be TRBD1 (6 bases). There are 16 residues in the CDR3. CDR1 LNHDA and CDR2 SQIVND come from the germline V gene (reference sequence). V lost 7 bases to trimming and J lost 4 bases, with 22 bases between them.

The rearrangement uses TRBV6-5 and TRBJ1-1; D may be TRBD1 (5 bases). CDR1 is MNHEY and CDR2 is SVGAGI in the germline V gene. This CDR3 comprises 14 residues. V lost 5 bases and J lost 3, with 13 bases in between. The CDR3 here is CASSRGWTDTEAFF. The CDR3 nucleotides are TGTGCCAGCAGTCGGGGGTGGACTGACACTGAAGCTTTCTTT.

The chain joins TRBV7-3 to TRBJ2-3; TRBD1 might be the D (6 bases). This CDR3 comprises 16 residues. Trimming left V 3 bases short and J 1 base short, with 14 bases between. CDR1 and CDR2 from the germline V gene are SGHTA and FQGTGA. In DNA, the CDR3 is TGTGCCAGCAGCTTTTCCCGAGGGGGTGGCACAGATACGCAGTATTTT. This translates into CASSFSRGGGTDTQYF.

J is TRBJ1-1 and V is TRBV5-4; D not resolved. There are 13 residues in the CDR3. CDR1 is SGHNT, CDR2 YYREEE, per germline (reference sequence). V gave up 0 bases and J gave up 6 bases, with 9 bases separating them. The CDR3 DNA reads TGTGCCAGCAGCTTGGTCGGGGTCCCTGAAGCTTTCTTT. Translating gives CASSLVGVPEAFF.

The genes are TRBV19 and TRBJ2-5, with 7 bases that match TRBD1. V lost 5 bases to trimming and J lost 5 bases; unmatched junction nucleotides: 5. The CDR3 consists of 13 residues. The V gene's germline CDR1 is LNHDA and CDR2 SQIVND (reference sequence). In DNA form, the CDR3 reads TGTGCCAGTAGTCCCGACAGGGCCGAGACCCAGTACTTC. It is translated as CASSPDRAETQYF.

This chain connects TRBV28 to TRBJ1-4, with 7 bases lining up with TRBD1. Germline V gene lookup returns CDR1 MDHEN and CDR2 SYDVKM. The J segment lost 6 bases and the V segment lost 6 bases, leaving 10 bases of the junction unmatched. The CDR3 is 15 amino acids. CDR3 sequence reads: CASSPGGVVDEKLFF. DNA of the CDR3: TGTGCCAGCAGCCCAGGGGGGGTTGTTGATGAAAAACTGTTTTTT. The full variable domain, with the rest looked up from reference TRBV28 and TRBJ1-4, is DVKVTQSSRYLVKRTGEKVFLECVQDMDHENMFWYRQDPGLGLRLIYFSYDVKMKEKGDIPEGYSVSREKKERFSLILESASTNQTSMYLCASSPGGVVDEKLFFGSGTQLSVL.

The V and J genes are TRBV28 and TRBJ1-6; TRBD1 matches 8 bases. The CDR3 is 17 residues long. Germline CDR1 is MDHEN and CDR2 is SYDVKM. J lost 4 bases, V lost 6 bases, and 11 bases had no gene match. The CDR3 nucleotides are TGTGCCAGCAGGGGGGACAGGAAACCATTTTATAATTCACCCCTCCACTTT. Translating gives CASRGDRKPFYNSPLHF.